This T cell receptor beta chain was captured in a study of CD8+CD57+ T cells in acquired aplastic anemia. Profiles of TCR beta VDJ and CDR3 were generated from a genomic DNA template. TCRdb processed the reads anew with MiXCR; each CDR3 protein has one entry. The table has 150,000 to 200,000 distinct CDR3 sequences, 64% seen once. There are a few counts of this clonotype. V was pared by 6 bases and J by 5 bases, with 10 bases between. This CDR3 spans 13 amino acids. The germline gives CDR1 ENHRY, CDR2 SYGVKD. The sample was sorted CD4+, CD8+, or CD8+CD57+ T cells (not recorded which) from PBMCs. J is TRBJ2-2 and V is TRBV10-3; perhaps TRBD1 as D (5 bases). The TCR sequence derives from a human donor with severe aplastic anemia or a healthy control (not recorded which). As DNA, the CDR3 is TGTGCCATCAGCGACAGTCCGACCGGGGAGCTGTTTTTT. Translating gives CAISDSPTGELFF.